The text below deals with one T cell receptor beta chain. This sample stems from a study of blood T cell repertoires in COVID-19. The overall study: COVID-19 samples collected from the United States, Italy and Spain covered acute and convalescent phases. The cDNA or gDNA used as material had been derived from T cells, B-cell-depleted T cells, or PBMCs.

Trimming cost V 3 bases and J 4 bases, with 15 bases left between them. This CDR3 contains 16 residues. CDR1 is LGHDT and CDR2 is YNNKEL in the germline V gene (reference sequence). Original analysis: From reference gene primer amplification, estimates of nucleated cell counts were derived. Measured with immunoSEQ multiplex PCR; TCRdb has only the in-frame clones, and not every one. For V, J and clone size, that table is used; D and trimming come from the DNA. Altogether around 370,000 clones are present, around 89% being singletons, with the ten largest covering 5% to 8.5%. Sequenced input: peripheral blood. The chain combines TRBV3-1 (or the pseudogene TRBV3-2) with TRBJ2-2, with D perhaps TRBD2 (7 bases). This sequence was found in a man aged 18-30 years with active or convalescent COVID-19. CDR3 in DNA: TGTGCCAGCAGCCACCACAGAGGGGGGGGCACCGGGGAGCTGTTTTTT. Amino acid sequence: CASSHHRGGGTGELFF.